This entry lists 17 T cell receptor beta chains sequenced from one sample in a study of OX40 agonist ivuxolimab in advanced cancers. TCRdb keeps only in-frame clones here, not all; method: immunoSEQ multiplex PCR. The sample shows tens of thousands of clones, 88% of them seen only once. The material was CD4+ or CD8+ T cells sorted from blood, obtained in a trial of the OX40 agonist ivuxolimab. Receptors were obtained from an adult with an advanced solid tumor such as melanoma, head and neck, liver or kidney cancer.

CDR3 bases: TGTGCCAGCAGCCTGGGGGGTAGCGGTGGAAATACGCAGTATTTT. Its translation is CASSLGGSGGNTQYF. The V gene is TRBV11-3, the J gene TRBJ2-3, with TRBD2 as a possible D gene (6 bases). V lost 5 bases and J 7 bases, leaving 19 bases between the germline ends. Germline CDR1 SGHNT, CDR2 YENEEA. This CDR3 contains 15 residues. Full variable domain (remainder filled in from reference TRBV11-3 and TRBJ2-3): EAGVVQSPRYKIIEKKQPVAFWCNPISGHNTLYWYLQNLGQGPELLIRYENEEAVDDSQLPKDRFSAERLKGVDSTLKIQPAELGDSAVYLCASSLGGSGGNTQYFGPGTRLTVL.

J is TRBJ2-7 and V is TRBV19, with D uncertain. With 3 bases removed from V and 7 bases from J, the gap between germline ends came to 13 bases. Germline V gives CDR1 LNHDA, CDR2 SQIVND (reference sequence). This CDR3 region has 13 residues. CDR3 DNA: TGTGCCAGTAGTATTTGGACGACTGGAGAGCAGTACTTC. Amino acid sequence: CASSIWTTGEQYF.

The chain has TRBV11-3 and TRBJ2-3; the match to TRBD2 covers 11 bases. The length of the CDR3 is 16 residues. Germline V lookup: CDR1 SGHNT, CDR2 YENEEA. The junction had 6 bases not matched to a gene; V was cut back by 5 bases and J by 2 bases. The chain's CDR3 is CASSVGLAGNTDTQYF. The CDR3 DNA reads TGTGCCAGCAGCGTCGGACTAGCGGGCAACACAGATACGCAGTATTTT.

The gene calls are TRBV5-4 and TRBJ1-6, with D perhaps TRBD1 (5 bases). V lost 4 bases and J lost 10, with 18 bases in between. Germline-derived CDR1 and CDR2 are SGHNT and YYREEE (reference sequence). The CDR3 has 15 residues. The CDR3 spells CASSPGTGGGSPLHF. CDR3 DNA sequence: TGTGCCAGCAGCCCCGGGACCGGAGGAGGGTCACCCCTCCACTTT.

The chain joins TRBV18 to TRBJ2-2, with TRBD2 matching over 7 bases. CDR3 length: 16 amino acids. After removal of 0 bases from V and 6 bases from J, the junction contained 7 bases not matched to a gene. Looked up from germline, CDR1 is KGHSH and CDR2 is LQKENI. The CDR3 bases are TGTGCCAGCTCACCACCAGCAGGCGGGAGCGCCGGGGAGCTGTTTTTT. It is translated as CASSPPAGGSAGELFF.

V usage is TRBV7-8 and J usage is TRBJ1-5; D is ambiguous. The CDR3 extends over 18 amino acids. Germline CDR1 reads SGHVS; CDR2 reads FQNEAQ. Trimming removed 2 bases from V and 0 bases from J, with 17 bases in between. The CDR3 DNA follows: TGTGCCAGCAGCTTAACAAACCCCGCCCCTTATAGCAATCAGCCCCAGCATTTT. It specifies CASSLTNPAPYSNQPQHF.

This chain links TRBV2 with TRBJ1-5; 9 bases are a match to TRBD1. The CDR3 consists of 17 residues. J was trimmed by 6 bases and V by 1 base; bases with no gene match: 10. Germline CDR1 reads SNHLY; CDR2 reads FYNNEI. In DNA, the CDR3 is TGTGCCAGCAGTGAAGGCCGAACAGGGGGCGGGGGTCAGCCCCAGCATTTT. As protein: CASSEGRTGGGGQPQHF.

This chain connects TRBV6-6 to TRBJ2-7; 10 bases agree with TRBD2. CDR1 MNHNY and CDR2 SVGAGI come from the germline V gene (reference sequence). The CDR3 is 15 residues long. Germline trimming cut 4 bases from V and 3 bases from J; bases unmatched to any gene: 6. This CDR3 reads CASSFFIAGGYEQYF. The CDR3 nucleotides read TGTGCCAGCAGTTTCTTTATAGCGGGAGGCTACGAGCAGTACTTC.

The chain has TRBV4-3 and TRBJ2-1; 11 positions agree with TRBD2. V lost 4 bases and J lost 5; bases outside the gene matches: 4. The germline gives CDR1 LGHNA, CDR2 YSLEER. CDR3 length: 15 residues. The DNA of the CDR3 is TGCGCCAGCAGCCTGGGACTAGCGGACGACAATGAGCAGTTCTTC. Protein product: CASSLGLADDNEQFF.

The CDR3 protein is CASSLGTGGLNEQFF. The CDR3 coding sequence is TGTGCCAGCAGCCTCGGGACAGGGGGTTTAAATGAGCAGTTCTTC. The chain employs TRBV11-1 and TRBJ2-1, with 11 positions matching TRBD1. V was pared by 5 bases and J by 7 bases, with 7 bases of the junction left unmatched. The germline V gene has CDR1 SGHAT and CDR2 FQDESV (reference sequence). CDR3 length: 15 residues. Drawing the rest from reference TRBV11-1 and TRBJ2-1, the complete variable domain is EAEVAQSPRYKITEKSQAVAFWCDPISGHATLYWYRQILGQGPELLVQFQDESVVDDSQLPKDRFSAERLKGVDSTLKIQPAELGDSAMYLCASSLGTGGLNEQFFGPGTRLTVL.

The chain joins TRBV19 to TRBJ2-1; 14 bases align to TRBD2. Germline values: CDR1 LNHDA, CDR2 SQIVND (reference sequence). Trimming took 6 bases from V and 5 from J; bases not matched to a gene: 9. The CDR3 extends over 17 amino acids. The CDR3 loop reads CASREARTSGGHNEQFF. CDR3 sequence (DNA): TGTGCCAGTAGAGAAGCTCGGACTAGCGGGGGGCACAATGAGCAGTTCTTC. Full variable domain (rest looked up from reference TRBV19 and TRBJ2-1): DGGITQSPKYLFRKEGQNVTLSCEQNLNHDAMYWYRQDPGQGLRLIYYSQIVNDFQKGDIAEGYSVSREKKESFPLTVTSAQKNPTAFYLCASREARTSGGHNEQFFGPGTRLTVL.

This chain uses TRBV5-6 with TRBJ2-2; TRBD2 is a possible D gene (5 bases). V was pared by 4 bases and J by 2 bases, with 18 bases between. The germline gives CDR1 SGHDT, CDR2 YYEEEE. This CDR3 region has 17 residues. As DNA, the CDR3 is TGTGCCAGCAGCCCCCTTGGAGGCAGCCTAAACACCGGGGAGCTGTTTTTT. It codes for CASSPLGGSLNTGELFF.

The chain employs TRBV7-2 and TRBJ2-3; D is ambiguous. Germline CDR1 SGHTA, CDR2 FQGNSA. V lost 3 bases to trimming and J lost 7 bases, with 14 bases between them. The CDR3 length is 14 residues. CDR3 sequence (DNA): TGTGCCAGCAGCTTCAGGCCGGGTTTGAATACGCAGTATTTT. This translates into CASSFRPGLNTQYF.

The rearrangement joins TRBV7-9 to TRBJ2-5, with TRBD2 as a possible D gene (6 bases). The CDR3 has 15 residues. Trimming shortened V by 3 bases and J by 1 base, and 12 bases separated the two germline ends. Germline V gene data show CDR1 as SEHNR and CDR2 as FQNEAQ (reference sequence). The CDR3, as DNA: TGTGCCAGCAGCTTTGCGGGATCATTCCAAGAGACCCAGTACTTC. This codes for CASSFAGSFQETQYF.

The chain combines TRBV11-2 with TRBJ2-2, with 14 nucleotides matching TRBD2. V was pared by 5 bases and J by 8 bases, with 4 bases of the junction left unmatched. Germline V gene sequence: CDR1 SGHAT, CDR2 FQNNGV. The CDR3 runs 15 residues. This CDR3 is CASSPGLAGVGELFF. The CDR3 nucleotides are TGTGCCAGCAGCCCGGGACTAGCGGGAGTTGGGGAGCTGTTTTTT.

The rearrangement uses TRBV7-8 and TRBJ2-2; 8 nucleotides align to TRBD2. This CDR3 is 16 amino acids long. The germline gives CDR1 SGHVS, CDR2 FQNEAQ. The V segment lost 5 bases and the J segment 2 bases; nucleotides outside the gene matches: 7. The CDR3: CASSVSGGTNTGELFF. The CDR3 region has the DNA TGTGCCAGCAGCGTAAGCGGGGGAACCAACACCGGGGAGCTGTTTTTT. Variable domain in full (rest from reference TRBV7-8 and TRBJ2-2): GAGVSQSPRYKVAKRGQDVALRCDPISGHVSLFWYQQALGQGPEFLTYFQNEAQLDKSGLPSDRFFAERPEGSVSTLKIQRTQQEDSAVYLCASSVSGGTNTGELFFGEGSRLTVL.

This chain joins TRBV11-1 and TRBJ1-6; tentative D call: TRBD1 (6 bases). CDR1 SGHAT and CDR2 FQDESV come from the germline V gene (reference sequence). There are 13 residues in the CDR3. V dropped 6 bases and J dropped 8 bases, with 11 bases sitting between them. In DNA, the CDR3 is TGTGCCAGCAGTCCCAACAGGGATTCACCCCTCCACTTT. Its translation: CASSPNRDSPLHF.